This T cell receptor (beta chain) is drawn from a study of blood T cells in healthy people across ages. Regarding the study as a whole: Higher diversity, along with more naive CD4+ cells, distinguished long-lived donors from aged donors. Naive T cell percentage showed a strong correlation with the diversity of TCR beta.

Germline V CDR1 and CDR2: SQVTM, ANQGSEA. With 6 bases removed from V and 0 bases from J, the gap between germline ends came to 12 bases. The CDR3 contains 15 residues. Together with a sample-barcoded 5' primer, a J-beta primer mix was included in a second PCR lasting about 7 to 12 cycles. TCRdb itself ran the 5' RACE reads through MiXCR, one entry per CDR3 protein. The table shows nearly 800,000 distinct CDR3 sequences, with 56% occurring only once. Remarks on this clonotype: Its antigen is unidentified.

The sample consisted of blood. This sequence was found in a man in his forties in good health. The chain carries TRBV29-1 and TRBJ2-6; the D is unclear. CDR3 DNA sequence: TGCAGCGTAGCCGGCCTTAGCTCTGGGGCCAACGTCCTGACTTTC. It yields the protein CSVAGLSSGANVLTF.